What follows are 21 T cell receptor beta chains derived from one specimen sequenced in a study of CD8 T cells in Susac syndrome. RNA, at about 0.5 to 1 ug, was reverse transcribed with random hexamers. TCRdb fed the immunoSEQ multiplex PCR reads into MiXCR, producing one record per CDR3 protein. The sample comprises around 130,000 distinct CDR3 sequences, about 95% of which are singletons, and more than 0.25% rests with the top ten. Sequencing used CD8+ T cells from PBMCs. Receptors originate from a human donor with Susac syndrome.

The genes are TRBV20-1 and TRBJ2-3; D might be TRBD1 or TRBD2, each matching 6 bases. Germline CDR1 is DFQATT and CDR2 is SNEGSKA (reference sequence). Trimming cost V 3 bases and J 2 bases, with 12 bases left between them. The CDR3 runs 14 residues. CDR3 protein: CSASRGDSTDTQYF. The CDR3 DNA reads TGCAGTGCTAGTAGGGGGGACTCCACAGATACGCAGTATTTT.

V usage is TRBV20-1 and J usage is TRBJ1-2, with D uncertain. Trimming stripped 6 bases from V and 8 bases from J, with 4 bases between. This CDR3 comprises 8 residues. Germline V gene data show CDR1 as DFQATT and CDR2 as SNEGSKA (reference sequence). CDR3 coding DNA: TGCAGTGCCCCCGGCTACACCTTC. Its protein product is CSAPGYTF.

CDR3 region: CASSQEQKQGYEQYF. CDR3 in DNA: TGCGCCAGCAGCCAAGAGCAGAAGCAGGGGTACGAGCAGTACTTC. V is TRBV4-1 and J is TRBJ2-7; D might be TRBD1 (6 bases). V lost 0 bases and J 4 bases, leaving 13 bases between the germline ends. Germline V gene lookup returns CDR1 MGHRA and CDR2 YSYEKL. This CDR3 comprises 15 residues.

The chain is built from TRBV20-1 and TRBJ2-3; 10 nucleotides align to TRBD2. The CDR3 is 14 amino acids. The V segment lost 6 bases and the J segment 2 bases; nucleotides outside the gene matches: 5. Germline CDR1 is DFQATT and CDR2 is SNEGSKA (reference sequence). This chain's CDR3 is CSAGLAKYTDTQYF. The CDR3 nucleotides are TGCAGTGCGGGACTAGCGAAGTACACAGATACGCAGTATTTT.

The chain has TRBV20-1 and TRBJ2-5; a possible D gene is TRBD1 (6 bases). The V end was cut by 2 bases, the J end by 5 bases, with 12 bases between. Germline loops: CDR1 DFQATT, CDR2 SNEGSKA (reference sequence). The CDR3 extends over 13 amino acids. The CDR3 here is CSARSGARETQYF. In DNA form, the CDR3 reads TGCAGTGCTAGATCAGGGGCCCGGGAGACCCAGTACTTC.

The chain is built from TRBV5-4 and TRBJ2-7; no reliable D call. Trimming removed 4 bases from V and 3 bases from J, with 11 bases in between. The CDR3 loop spans 13 amino acids. CDR1 is SGHNT and CDR2 is YYREEE in the germline V gene (reference sequence). The DNA for the CDR3 is TGTGCCAGCAGCCCGGACCCCCTCTACGAGCAGTACTTC. Its translation is CASSPDPLYEQYF.

This chain connects TRBV9 to TRBJ2-1, with 13 bases matching TRBD2. Germline V CDR1 and CDR2: SGDLS, YYNGEE. The V gene end was trimmed by 0 bases and the J gene end by 5 bases; junction bases not matched to a gene: 5. This CDR3 spans 17 amino acids. CDR3 protein: CASSVGGTSGAHNEQFF. The CDR3 DNA reads as TGTGCCAGCAGCGTAGGGGGGACTAGCGGGGCCCACAATGAGCAGTTCTTC.

The V call is TRBV6-5, the J call TRBJ2-5; D call uncertain. CDR3 length equals 12 residues. The V gene's germline CDR1 is MNHEY and CDR2 SVGAGI. V dropped 0 bases and J dropped 5 bases, with 4 bases sitting between them. CDR3 sequence reads: CASSYSMETQYF. The CDR3 DNA follows: TGTGCCAGCAGTTACTCGATGGAGACCCAGTACTTC.

The chain uses TRBV15 and TRBJ2-3, with 8 bases fitting TRBD2. This CDR3 has 14 residues. Germline CDR1 reads LNHNV; CDR2 reads YYDKDF (reference sequence). With V trimmed by 5 bases and J by 5 bases, 6 bases remained unmatched. The CDR3 loop is CATSSRGEGDTQYF. The CDR3 nucleotides are TGTGCCACCAGCTCGCGGGGGGAAGGAGATACGCAGTATTTT.

The chain links TRBV2 to TRBJ2-1; possibly TRBD1 or TRBD2 for D (5 bases each). Trimming removed 5 bases from V and 0 bases from J, with 17 bases in between. Germline V gene lookup returns CDR1 SNHLY and CDR2 FYNNEI. CDR3 length: 17 residues. Here the CDR3 reads CASSSSRGGSSYNEQFF. The CDR3 DNA follows: TGTGCCAGCAGTAGTTCGAGGGGCGGCAGCTCCTACAATGAGCAGTTCTTC.

This clonotype showed up just once. This sequence joins TRBV20-1 and TRBJ1-4, with TRBD1 as a possible D gene (6 bases). The CDR3 is 15 residues long. The germline CDR1 and CDR2 sequences are DFQATT and SNEGSKA (reference sequence). The germline V and J ends were trimmed by 6 bases and 2 bases, with 16 bases remaining between them. This CDR3 reads CSAPRAGATNEKLFF. The CDR3 DNA is TGCAGTGCCCCCCGGGCAGGGGCTACTAATGAAAAACTGTTTTTT.

V is TRBV20-1 and J is TRBJ1-3; D might be TRBD1 (5 bases). The germline gives CDR1 DFQATT, CDR2 SNEGSKA (reference sequence). The V end lost 5 bases, the J end lost 1 base, and 12 bases lay between the germline ends. The CDR3 length is 14 residues. The CDR3 region has the DNA TGCAGTGCTCACAGGTTCGAATCTGGAAACACCATATATTTT. Translating gives CSAHRFESGNTIYF.

The chain combines TRBV11-2 with TRBJ2-3; D is tentatively TRBD1 or TRBD2 (5 bases each). The CDR3 totals 15 residues. Germline CDR1 is SGHAT and CDR2 is FQNNGV. Trimming removed 5 bases from V and 4 bases from J, with 16 bases in between. CDR3 nucleotides: TGTGCCAGCAGCGCCGGGGACCCCGTCCCAGATACGCAGTATTTT. Translation: CASSAGDPVPDTQYF.

The chain recombines TRBV12-3 or TRBV12-4 with TRBJ2-1; D is undetermined. V was trimmed by 5 bases and J by 11 bases, leaving 13 bases between them. The CDR3 extends over 12 amino acids. The CDR3, as DNA: TGTGCCAGCAGTACTGGACGGATAAAGCAGTTCTTC. It encodes CASSTGRIKQFF.

This chain joins TRBV14 and TRBJ2-6, with D possibly being TRBD2 (6 bases). Germline CDR1 and CDR2: SGHDN and FVKESK. This CDR3 is 13 amino acids long. The V end was cut by 4 bases, the J end by 12 bases, with 13 bases between. The CDR3 DNA reads as TGTGCCAGCAGCCCCCCGGAGGGACTCGTCCTGACTTTC. It yields the protein CASSPPEGLVLTF.

The gene calls are TRBV13 and TRBJ1-2; possibly TRBD1 for D (5 bases). Germline V gene sequence: CDR1 PRHDT, CDR2 FYEKMQ (reference sequence). The V end lost 0 bases, the J end lost 4 bases, and 12 bases lay between the germline ends. There are 15 residues in the CDR3. CDR3 coding DNA: TGTGCCAGCAGCTTAGGGATAGGGGCGGGCTATGGCTACACCTTC. It codes for CASSLGIGAGYGYTF.

This chain connects TRBV23-1 to TRBJ1-1; D not resolved. TRBV23-1 is assigned to the ORF class and has an uncertain function. The V end was cut by 4 bases, the J end by 7 bases, with 13 bases between. CDR3 length: 13 amino acids. The CDR3 spells CASSRRSDGEAFF. The CDR3 DNA follows: TGCGCCAGCAGTCGCCGGTCCGACGGTGAAGCTTTCTTT.

This clonotype was recorded once. The chain couples TRBV30 to TRBJ1-5; 9 positions match TRBD1. Looked up from germline, CDR1 is GTSNPN and CDR2 is SVGIG (reference sequence). This CDR3 region has 15 residues. Germline trimming cut 4 bases from V and 7 bases from J; bases unmatched to any gene: 11. The CDR3 reads CAWTRGQGGRQPQHF. The CDR3 bases are TGTGCCTGGACTAGGGGACAGGGTGGCCGCCAGCCCCAGCATTTT. The full variable domain, in which reference TRBV30 and TRBJ1-5 provide the parts outside the CDR3, is SQTIHQWPATLVQPVGSPLSLECTVEGTSNPNLYWYRQAAGRGLQLLFYSVGIGQISSEVPQNLSASRPQDRQFILSSKKLLLSDSGFYLCAWTRGQGGRQPQHFGDGTRLSIL.

V and J are TRBV4-3 and TRBJ1-1; the D gene is possibly TRBD1 (6 bases). The CDR3 extends over 15 amino acids. Germline assignment: CDR1 LGHNA and CDR2 YSLEER. Trimming took 0 bases from V and 7 from J, leaving 15 bases between them. CDR3 sequence: CASSQETGWESEAFF. DNA of the CDR3: TGCGCCAGCAGCCAAGAGACAGGATGGGAAAGTGAAGCTTTCTTT.

This chain connects TRBV12-3 or TRBV12-4 to TRBJ1-2; TRBD1 might be the D (6 bases). Trimming took 1 base from V and 2 from J, leaving 14 bases between them. This CDR3 has 16 residues. Written as DNA, the CDR3 is TGTGCCAGCAGTTTAGGGGGCACCGGGACAAACTATGGCTACACCTTC. Translation gives CASSLGGTGTNYGYTF.

This clonotype was detected only a few times. CDR3 DNA: TGTGCCAGCAGCCACCGGCGGGGTAGCGGGGGGACGTACCAAGAGACCCAGTACTTC. This translates into CASSHRRGSGGTYQETQYF. The V call is TRBV3-1, the J call TRBJ2-5; 10 bases match TRBD2. V was clipped by 3 bases and J by 0 bases; unmatched bases: 13. Germline loops: CDR1 LGHDT, CDR2 YNNKEL (reference sequence). This CDR3 has 19 residues.